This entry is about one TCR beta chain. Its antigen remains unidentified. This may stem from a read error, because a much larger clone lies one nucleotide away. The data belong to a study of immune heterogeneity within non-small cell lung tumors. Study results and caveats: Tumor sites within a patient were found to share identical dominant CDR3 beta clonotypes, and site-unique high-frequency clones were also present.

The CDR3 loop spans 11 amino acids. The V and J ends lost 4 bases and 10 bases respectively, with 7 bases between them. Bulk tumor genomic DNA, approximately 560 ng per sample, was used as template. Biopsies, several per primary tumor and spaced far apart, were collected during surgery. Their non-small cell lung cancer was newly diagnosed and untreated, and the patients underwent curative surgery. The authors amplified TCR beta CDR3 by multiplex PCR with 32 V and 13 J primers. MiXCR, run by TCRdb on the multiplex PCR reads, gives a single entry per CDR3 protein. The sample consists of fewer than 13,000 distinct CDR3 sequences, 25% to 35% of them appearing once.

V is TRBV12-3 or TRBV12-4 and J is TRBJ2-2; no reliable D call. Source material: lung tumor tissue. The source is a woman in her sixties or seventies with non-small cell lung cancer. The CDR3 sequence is CASSSVVELFF. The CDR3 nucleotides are TGTGCCAGCAGTTCAGTCGTGGAGCTGTTTTTT.